The 30 T cell receptor beta chains given below trace back to one sample, sequenced in a study of blood T cells in healthy people across ages. The use of a sample-barcoded 5' primer and a J-beta primer mix characterized a second PCR of roughly 6 to 12 cycles. TCRdb used MiXCR to reprocess the 5' RACE reads, holding one entry per CDR3 protein. This sample yields hundreds of thousands of distinct CDR3 sequences, of which roughly 44% are seen a single time; about 19% belongs to the top ten. The sequencing sample was made of blood. Receptors were obtained from a man in his sixties in good health.

The chain carries TRBV18 and TRBJ2-5; 7 bases fit TRBD1. V shed 3 bases and J 5 bases; nucleotides not matched to a gene: 9. The length of the CDR3 is 15 residues. CDR1 KGHSH and CDR2 LQKENI come from the germline V gene. This CDR3 reads CASSPNRQGRETQYF. As DNA, the CDR3 is TGTGCCAGCTCACCGAACCGACAGGGTCGGGAGACCCAGTACTTC.

The chain combines TRBV12-3 or TRBV12-4 with TRBJ1-1, with 10 bases matching TRBD1. With V trimmed by 4 bases and J by 5 bases, 7 bases remained unmatched. The CDR3 covers 15 residues. The CDR3 bases are TGTGCCAGCAGTTGGCCGGGACAGGGGCTGACTGAAGCTTTCTTT. It translates to CASSWPGQGLTEAFF.

The chain recombines TRBV20-1 with TRBJ2-2; perhaps D is TRBD1 or TRBD2 (5 bases each). The germline CDR1 and CDR2 sequences are DFQATT and SNEGSKA (reference sequence). CDR3 size: 16 residues. V was clipped by 6 bases and J by 4 bases, with 21 bases between them. The CDR3 nucleotides are TGCAGTGCCCCCAACGTCGGTCGGGGCGTCACCGGGGAGCTGTTTTTT. It is translated as CSAPNVGRGVTGELFF.

For this clonotype: The junction shows a germline mismatch at one end, possibly a read error. This rearrangement joins TRBV7-6 to TRBJ1-4; D perhaps matches TRBD1 (5 bases). There are 16 residues in the CDR3. From germline, CDR1 is SGHVS and CDR2 FNYEAQ. This CDR3 is CASSLAPGATNEELFF. The CDR3 DNA reads as TGTGCCAGCAGCCTAGCGCCCGGGGCGACTAATGAAGAACTGTTTTTT.

The chain uses TRBV5-1 and TRBJ2-1; 9 bases align to TRBD1. Germline CDR1 and CDR2: SGHRS and YFSETQ. This CDR3 has 16 amino acids. With 2 bases clipped from V and 9 bases from J, the junction kept 12 bases outside the gene matches. This CDR3 reads CASSFETGTGRVEQFF. DNA for the CDR3: TGCGCCAGCAGCTTTGAGACGGGGACAGGGCGGGTTGAGCAGTTCTTC.

The gene calls are TRBV6-2 or TRBV6-3 and TRBJ2-1, with TRBD1 as a possible D gene (5 bases). V gave up 7 bases and J gave up 5 bases, with 12 bases separating them. CDR3 length: 13 residues. Germline CDR1 is MNHEY and CDR2 is SVGEGT. This CDR3 is CASNPGLDNEQFF. The CDR3 DNA sequence: TGTGCCAGCAATCCAGGGTTAGACAATGAGCAGTTCTTC.

The chain links TRBV20-1 to TRBJ2-6; D perhaps matches TRBD1 (5 bases). The CDR3 totals 14 residues. Trimming left V 2 bases short and J 4 bases short, with 9 bases between. The germline V gene has CDR1 DFQATT and CDR2 SNEGSKA (reference sequence). The CDR3 nucleotides read TGCAGTGCTAGACAGGGATCAGGGGCCAACGTCCTGACTTTC. Protein product: CSARQGSGANVLTF.

This chain links TRBV7-2 with TRBJ2-1; 7 bases agree with TRBD1. The J call is uncertain, as TRBJ2-7 better fits the DNA end. The germline V gene has CDR1 SGHTA and CDR2 FQGNSA. The CDR3 length is 15 residues. In nucleotides, the CDR3 is TGTGCCAGCAGCTTAGTGACAGGGTCCTACAATGAGCAGTACTTC. Protein: CASSLVTGSYNEQYF.

Only a few counts were recorded for this clonotype. The J gene is TRBJ2-7, the V gene TRBV7-2; TRBD1 is a possible D gene (6 bases). CDR3 size: 13 residues. Germline loops: CDR1 SGHTA, CDR2 FQGNSA. V was pared by 6 bases and J by 3 bases, with 12 bases between. The CDR3 reads CASRSQGFYEQYF. CDR3 nucleotide sequence: TGTGCCAGCAGATCTCAGGGGTTCTACGAGCAGTACTTC. The complete variable domain, with remaining parts taken from reference TRBV7-2 and TRBJ2-7, reads GAGVSQSPSNKVTEKGKDVELRCDPISGHTALYWYRQSLGQGLEFLIYFQGNSAPDKSGLPSDRFSAERTGGSVSTLTIQRTQQEDSAVYLCASRSQGFYEQYFGPGTRLTVT.

Only a few counts were recorded for this clonotype. The chain recombines TRBV29-1 with TRBJ1-4, with TRBD1 identical over 7 bases. The CDR3 loop spans 13 amino acids. Germline V gene data show CDR1 as SQVTM and CDR2 as ANQGSEA. V dropped 7 bases and J dropped 3; count of bases not matched to a gene: 5. CDR3 region: CSGGGTANEKLFF. The CDR3 nucleotides read TGCAGCGGTGGGGGGACAGCTAATGAAAAACTGTTTTTT.

This clonotype turned up a few times. The rearrangement links TRBV7-3 to TRBJ2-1, with 11 bases aligning to TRBD2. The germline V gene has CDR1 SGHTA and CDR2 FQGTGA. The V and J ends lost 5 bases and 3 bases, in that order; junction bases with no gene match: 6. This CDR3 has 16 amino acids. Written as DNA, the CDR3 is TGTGCCAGCAGCCCGACGACTAGCGGGGACTACAATGAGCAGTTCTTC. It yields the protein CASSPTTSGDYNEQFF.

A word on this clonotype: With a much larger clone just one base away, this may be a read error. The V and J genes are TRBV6-2 or TRBV6-3 and TRBJ2-4; weak D call: TRBD1 (5 bases). Trimming took off 7 bases at V and 6 bases at J, with 16 bases between the two ends. Germline CDR1 and CDR2: MNHEY and SVGEGT. This CDR3 is 14 amino acids long. The CDR3 nucleotides read TGTGCCAGCACTTTGGCAGGGTCCGGAAACATTCAGTACTTC. Amino acid sequence: CASTLAGSGNIQYF.

This clonotype was seen a handful of times. V is TRBV7-9 and J is TRBJ2-1; D remains ambiguous. This CDR3 spans 15 amino acids. From germline, CDR1 is SEHNR and CDR2 FQNEAQ (reference sequence). The V gene lost 4 bases and the J gene lost 5 bases, with 15 bases spanning the gap. CDR3 loop: CASSWLGPLNNEQFF. DNA of the CDR3: TGTGCCAGCAGCTGGTTAGGCCCCTTAAACAATGAGCAGTTCTTC.

This chain links TRBV18 with TRBJ1-2; TRBD1 matches at 7 bases. CDR1 is KGHSH, CDR2 LQKENI, per germline. Germline trimming cut 6 bases from V and 8 bases from J; bases unmatched to any gene: 6. CDR3 length equals 12 residues. The CDR3 nucleotides read TGTGCCAGCTCGCAGACAGGGAGCGGCTACACCTTC. This encodes CASSQTGSGYTF. The whole variable domain, filled in from reference TRBV18 and TRBJ1-2, reads NAGVMQNPRHLVRRRGQEARLRCSPMKGHSHVYWYRQLPEEGLKFMVYLQKENIIDESGMPKERFSAEFPKEGPSILRIQQVVRGDSAAYFCASSQTGSGYTFGSGTRLTVV.

The chain links TRBV6-6 to TRBJ2-1; weak D call: TRBD2 (6 bases). Germline V gene data show CDR1 as MNHNY and CDR2 as SVGAGI (reference sequence). This CDR3 region has 16 residues. The ends were cut back, 5 bases at V and 6 bases at J, with 20 bases in the middle. The CDR3 protein is CASSRTGLQATNEQFF. Here the CDR3 DNA reads TGTGCCAGCAGTCGCACGGGACTTCAGGCCACCAATGAGCAGTTCTTC.

This clonotype turned up a few times. This rearrangement joins TRBV6-5 to TRBJ2-3, with 8 positions matching TRBD2. CDR1 and CDR2 (germline): MNHEY, SVGAGI. The V gene end was trimmed by 5 bases and the J gene end by 4 bases; junction bases not matched to a gene: 8. This CDR3 region has 15 residues. CDR3 loop: CASSGNSGKSDTQYF. As DNA, the CDR3 is TGTGCCAGCAGTGGGAATAGCGGGAAGTCAGATACGCAGTATTTT.

The rearrangement uses TRBV10-2 and TRBJ1-2; possible D gene TRBD1, 5 bases. V lost 10 bases to trimming and J lost 7 bases, with 25 bases between them. The germline CDR1 and CDR2 sequences are WSHSY and SAAADI. The CDR3 runs 15 residues. The CDR3 is CATTAPGGDPIGYTF. The DNA of the CDR3 is TGCGCCACCACGGCCCCGGGAGGGGACCCTATTGGCTACACCTTC.

This rearrangement joins TRBV20-1 to TRBJ2-1, with D possibly matching TRBD1 (6 bases). This CDR3 contains 15 residues. V lost 6 bases and J 0 bases, leaving 15 bases between the germline ends. From germline, CDR1 is DFQATT and CDR2 SNEGSKA (reference sequence). The CDR3 coding sequence is TGCAGTGCGCAAACAGGGAAGAACTCCTACAATGAGCAGTTCTTC. Translating it yields CSAQTGKNSYNEQFF.

This clonotype occurred a few times. The chain has TRBV27 and TRBJ2-3; D is perhaps TRBD1 or TRBD2 (5 bases each). The V gene's germline CDR1 is MNHEY and CDR2 SMNVEV (reference sequence). The CDR3 length is 16 residues. Trimming removed 8 bases from V and 4 bases from J, with 22 bases in between. CDR3 protein: CASRLNGGFRADTQYF. Here the CDR3 DNA reads TGTGCCAGCCGATTAAATGGCGGGTTCAGGGCAGATACGCAGTATTTT.

This clonotype has more than one count but fewer than ten. The V and J genes are TRBV10-3 and TRBJ2-4; 10 nucleotides match TRBD1. Trimming removed 7 bases from V and 13 bases from J; junction bases left unmatched: 7. From germline, CDR1 is ENHRY and CDR2 SYGVKD. The CDR3 spans 12 residues. The CDR3 DNA follows: TGTGCCATCAAGCGGACAGGGGGAGAGCAGTACTTC. Amino acids: CAIKRTGGEQYF.

The table lists this clonotype with a few counts. The genes are TRBV6-2 or TRBV6-3 and TRBJ2-1; no clear D. This CDR3 is built from 12 residues. The V end lost 5 bases, the J end lost 6 bases, and 8 bases lay between the germline ends. Looked up from germline, CDR1 is MNHEY and CDR2 is SVGEGT. The CDR3 DNA reads TGTGCCAGCAGTCACCTGACCAATGAGCAGTTCTTC. Amino acids: CASSHLTNEQFF.

The V gene is TRBV14, the J gene TRBJ2-7, with 7 bases fitting TRBD1. CDR3 size: 13 residues. J was trimmed by 6 bases and V by 2 bases; bases with no gene match: 4. Germline V gene sequence: CDR1 SGHDN, CDR2 FVKESK. This chain's CDR3 is CASSQLRTGEQYF. CDR3 DNA: TGTGCCAGCAGCCAACTCCGGACAGGCGAGCAGTACTTC. Full variable domain (missing parts from reference TRBV14 and TRBJ2-7): EAGVTQFPSHSVIEKGQTVTLRCDPISGHDNLYWYRRVMGKEIKFLLHFVKESKQDESGMPNNRFLAERTGGTYSTLKVQPAELEDSGVYFCASSQLRTGEQYFGPGTRLTVT.

The J gene is TRBJ2-1, the V gene TRBV4-1; TRBD2 matches 12 bases. V shed 2 bases and J 3 bases; nucleotides not matched to a gene: 11. The CDR3 loop spans 19 amino acids. From germline, CDR1 is MGHRA and CDR2 YSYEKL. CDR3 loop: CASSQKQERTSGNYNEQFF. CDR3 DNA: TGCGCCAGCAGCCAAAAACAGGAGAGGACTAGCGGGAACTACAATGAGCAGTTCTTC.

The chain joins TRBV11-2 to TRBJ1-4, with D hard to call. Germline V gene data show CDR1 as SGHAT and CDR2 as FQNNGV. CDR3 length equals 14 residues. V lost 8 bases and J 0 bases, leaving 10 bases between the germline ends. For the CDR3, the DNA is TGTGCCAGCCGCCGGGGAGCAACTAATGAAAAACTGTTTTTT. This codes for CASRRGATNEKLFF.

The chain employs TRBV12-5 and TRBJ2-1, with D tentatively TRBD2 (5 bases). Germline V lookup: CDR1 LGHNT, CDR2 FRNRAP. V lost 1 base and J lost 9, with 7 bases in between. The CDR3 runs 12 residues. Here the CDR3 reads CASGLGEGEQFF. The CDR3 region has the DNA TGTGCTAGTGGTTTGGGAGAGGGTGAGCAGTTCTTC.

This clonotype was found many times. Written as DNA, the CDR3 is TGTGCCAGCAGCAATTCGTACAGCTCCTACGAGCAGTACTTC. It encodes CASSNSYSSYEQYF. The genes are TRBV7-9 and TRBJ2-7; D not certain. Germline V gene lookup returns CDR1 SEHNR and CDR2 FQNEAQ (reference sequence). Trimming left V 5 bases short and J 0 bases short, with 11 bases between. The CDR3 is made up of 14 amino acids.

This chain joins TRBV7-2 and TRBJ1-5; the match to TRBD1 covers 8 bases. CDR3 length: 16 amino acids. CDR1 SGHTA and CDR2 FQGNSA come from the germline V gene. V dropped 9 bases and J dropped 2; count of bases not matched to a gene: 12. The CDR3 DNA is TGTGCCAGTAGCCCCCGACAGGGGTCGGGCAATCAGCCCCAGCATTTT. Translating gives CASSPRQGSGNQPQHF. Full variable domain (remainder filled in from reference TRBV7-2 and TRBJ1-5): GAGVSQSPSNKVTEKGKDVELRCDPISGHTALYWYRQSLGQGLEFLIYFQGNSAPDKSGLPSDRFSAERTGGSVSTLTIQRTQQEDSAVYLCASSPRQGSGNQPQHFGDGTRLSIL.

The chain combines TRBV20-1 with TRBJ2-7; 7 bases fit TRBD1. The CDR3 has 15 amino acids. The trim removed 2 bases at V and 5 bases at J, leaving 12 bases unmatched. Germline V CDR1 and CDR2: DFQATT, SNEGSKA (reference sequence). CDR3 in DNA: TGCAGTGCTAGACCAGGGAATACAGGGGAAAACGAGCAGTACTTC. It translates to CSARPGNTGENEQYF.

V is TRBV7-2 and J is TRBJ2-7, with 9 bases fitting TRBD1. The CDR3 has 13 residues. CDR1 SGHTA and CDR2 FQGNSA come from the germline V gene. With V trimmed by 5 bases and J by 5 bases, 4 bases remained unmatched. The CDR3, as DNA: TGTGCCAGCAGCCCAGACAGGGGGGACGAGCAGTACTTC. It specifies CASSPDRGDEQYF. The full variable domain, with the rest looked up from reference TRBV7-2 and TRBJ2-7, is GAGVSQSPSNKVTEKGKDVELRCDPISGHTALYWYRQSLGQGLEFLIYFQGNSAPDKSGLPSDRFSAERTGGSVSTLTIQRTQQEDSAVYLCASSPDRGDEQYFGPGTRLTVT.

The chain is built from TRBV7-9 and TRBJ1-3; D is ambiguous. The CDR3 is 15 amino acids. Trimming removed 0 bases at V and 4 bases at J, with 10 bases between. Germline V CDR1 and CDR2: SEHNR, FQNEAQ (reference sequence). The DNA for the CDR3 is TGTGCCAGCAGCTTAGCCGGATTACAGGGAAACACCATATATTTT. Translation: CASSLAGLQGNTIYF.